This passage covers 13 T cell receptor beta chains from one sample sequenced in a study of T-cell reconstitution after alpha-beta-depleted transplantation in children. Unique molecular identifiers were used in preparing the TCRbeta library. TCRdb analysed the PCR reads with MiXCR anew, one entry per CDR3 protein. The sample lists 380,000 or so distinct CDR3 sequences; about an eighth were seen once. The input for sequencing was PBMCs, taken from the stem cell graft. The receptor set was obtained from a human donor who donated a stem cell graft to a child with Fanconi anemia.

There are a few counts of this clonotype. The chain uses TRBV3-1 and TRBJ1-2, with D uncertain. The CDR3 is made up of 14 amino acids. Trimming cost V 4 bases and J 4 bases, with 13 bases left between them. Germline CDR1 is LGHDT and CDR2 is YNNKEL (reference sequence). Here the CDR3 reads CASSPTTSFYGYTF. CDR3 DNA: TGTGCCAGCAGCCCCACCACGTCCTTCTATGGCTACACCTTC.

Ten or more counts support this clonotype. This sequence joins TRBV7-3 and TRBJ2-3, with D possibly being TRBD1 or TRBD2 (5 bases each). The germline V and J ends were trimmed by 0 bases and 6 bases, with 7 bases remaining between them. The CDR3 totals 13 residues. From germline, CDR1 is SGHTA and CDR2 FQGTGA. CDR3 protein: CASSLTWGDTQYF. The DNA of the CDR3 is TGTGCCAGCAGCTTAACGTGGGGGGATACGCAGTATTTT.

This chain links TRBV20-1 with TRBJ1-1; no clear D. V was cut by 7 bases and J by 2 bases, with 17 bases left in between. The CDR3 extends over 14 amino acids. Germline V lookup: CDR1 DFQATT, CDR2 SNEGSKA (reference sequence). CDR3: CSVKPWDGNTEAFF. CDR3 coding DNA: TGCAGTGTTAAACCCTGGGATGGCAACACTGAAGCTTTCTTT.

This clonotype was recorded once. The chain is built from TRBV6-2 or TRBV6-3 and TRBJ2-3; TRBD2 might be the D (5 bases). The CDR3 length is 16 residues. CDR1 and CDR2 (germline): MNHEY, SVGEGT. Trimming took off 0 bases at V and 4 bases at J, with 14 bases between the two ends. CDR3 amino acids: CASSYSLNGVPDTQYF. CDR3 in DNA: TGTGCCAGCAGTTACTCTCTTAACGGGGTTCCAGATACGCAGTATTTT.

This clonotype turned up a few times. V and J are TRBV3-1 and TRBJ2-7, with 7 bases aligning to TRBD1. V lost 0 bases, J lost 7 bases, and 24 bases stayed unmatched. This CDR3 has 20 residues. The germline V gene has CDR1 LGHDT and CDR2 YNNKEL (reference sequence). CDR3 coding DNA: TGTGCCAGCAGCCAAGACCCTTTCTTGACAGGGAACCGGGGACGTGAAGAGCAGTACGTC. This encodes CASSQDPFLTGNRGREEQYV.

This clonotype was detected a few times. The V gene is TRBV5-1, the J gene TRBJ2-1; the D gene is possibly TRBD1 (5 bases). Germline CDR1 is SGHRS and CDR2 is YFSETQ. The V end was cut by 2 bases, the J end by 14 bases, with 17 bases between. The CDR3 contains 13 residues. The CDR3 DNA reads as TGCGCCAGCAGCTTACCACAGGCTACAGCAGAGTTCTTC. It codes for CASSLPQATAEFF.

The sample holds a few counts of this clonotype. The CDR3 DNA is TGTGCCAGCAGTGGGACAATAACCTACGAGCAGTACTTC. Amino acids: CASSGTITYEQYF. The gene calls are TRBV25-1 and TRBJ2-7; D may be TRBD1 (5 bases). The V end was cut by 4 bases, the J end by 2 bases, with 9 bases between. This CDR3 spans 13 amino acids. CDR1 is MGHDK and CDR2 is SYGVNS in the germline V gene.

This chain connects TRBV3-1 to TRBJ1-3; perhaps TRBD1 as D (5 bases). V lost 1 base and J lost 7, with 8 bases in between. CDR1 LGHDT and CDR2 YNNKEL come from the germline V gene (reference sequence). This CDR3 contains 13 residues. The CDR3 DNA reads as TGTGCCAGCAGCCAAGTGGGGGGGAACACCATATATTTT. Its translation is CASSQVGGNTIYF.

This clonotype has a count of ten or more. The chain combines TRBV29-1 with TRBJ1-1; 8 nucleotides match TRBD1. V trimming: 3 bases; J trimming: 4 bases; junction bases outside the gene matches: 7. Germline V gene sequence: CDR1 SQVTM, CDR2 ANQGSEA. The CDR3 extends over 14 amino acids. CDR3 nucleotides: TGCAGCGTTGATGACAGGGGCAGGGGCACTGAAGCTTTCTTT. Translation: CSVDDRGRGTEAFF.

This clonotype was seen more than once but under ten times. The chain couples TRBV5-5 to TRBJ2-2; 7 bases are a match to TRBD2. Per the germline V gene, CDR1 is SGHKS and CDR2 is YYEKEE (reference sequence). The CDR3 sequence is 14 residues long. V dropped 2 bases and J dropped 7; count of bases not matched to a gene: 5. Here the CDR3 DNA reads TGTGCCAGCAGCTTACTAGCGATGGGCGGGGAGCTGTTTTTT. It yields the protein CASSLLAMGGELFF.

This clonotype came up many times. The chain is built from TRBV3-1 and TRBJ1-5; D is possibly TRBD1 (5 bases). Between the trimmed V and J ends, which lost 4 bases and 6 bases, there was a span of 16 bases. This CDR3 is 15 amino acids long. Germline CDR1 reads LGHDT; CDR2 reads YNNKEL (reference sequence). CDR3 nucleotides: TGTGCCAGCAGCCCGGGCTTTACGAGGGGTCAGCCCCAGCATTTT. It codes for CASSPGFTRGQPQHF.

The chain couples TRBV29-1 to TRBJ1-5; a possible D gene is TRBD1 (6 bases). Germline loops: CDR1 SQVTM, CDR2 ANQGSEA. This CDR3 has 13 amino acids. V dropped 7 bases and J dropped 5 bases, with 15 bases sitting between them. The CDR3 protein is CSASQGGDQPQHF. CDR3 nucleotides: TGCAGCGCTTCACAGGGTGGCGATCAGCCCCAGCATTTT.

This clonotype turned up a few times. The chain recombines TRBV5-6 with TRBJ1-1; no firm D call. The CDR3 covers 15 residues. From germline, CDR1 is SGHDT and CDR2 YYEEEE. V lost 1 base to trimming and J lost 1 base, with 11 bases between them. DNA for the CDR3: TGTGCCAGCAGCTTGAATTTACGGCCGAACACTGAAGCTTTCTTT. This encodes CASSLNLRPNTEAFF.